Described below is a single TCR beta chain sequence and its context. Its target is not known. This record belongs to a study of shared clonotypes between healthy human individuals. In the study overall: Three CD4 naive, three CD4 memory, two CD8 naive and one CD8 memory plate were used per donor. Findings and limits, study-wide: Clonotypes shared by all four sorted-subset donors had higher generation probabilities than non-shared clonotypes. Sharing across four donors was highest in naive CD4 (approximately 5%) and lowest in memory CD8 (around 0.4%).

This CDR3 spans 13 amino acids. After removal of 6 bases from V and 5 bases from J, the junction contained 6 bases not matched to a gene. CDR1 MDHEN and CDR2 SYDVKM come from the germline V gene. Clones were sequenced by immunoSEQ multiplex PCR, and TCRdb holds only the in-frame ones, with some missing. The top ten clones hold 0.11% of a sample with hundreds of thousands of clones, 95% to 97% of them seen once. Naivety among CD8 cells was defined by CD45RO negativity and positive CCR7 selection, thereby excluding terminally differentiated effector memory CD45RA+ cells. Recent acute infections and vaccinations were absent in the healthy HIV-negative adult donors.

Sample: naive CD8+ T cells sorted from blood. The gene calls are TRBV28 and TRBJ2-5, with TRBD2 matching 7 bases. This sequence originates from a woman aged 25 to 39 in good health. CDR3 sequence reads: CASRGTILETQYF. DNA of the CDR3: TGTGCCAGCAGGGGGACTATCCTGGAGACCCAGTACTTC.